This T cell receptor beta chain was identified in a study of blood T cell repertoires in COVID-19. On the study more broadly: The origin of the acute and convalescent COVID-19 samples was the United States, Italy and Spain. PBMCs, B-cell-depleted T cells, or T cells were the source of the cDNA or gDNA that made up the material.

There are a few counts of this clone. The trim removed 3 bases at V and 7 bases at J, leaving 11 bases unmatched. CDR3 length: 15 amino acids. Germline lookup yields CDR1 LGHDT and CDR2 YNNKEL (reference sequence). How the authors handled the data: Scientists estimated how many nucleated cells there were by amplifying reference gene primers. Data came from immunoSEQ multiplex PCR; TCRdb stores just in-frame clones and leaves some out. That table is the source of V, J and clone size, and D and trimming were worked out from the DNA. Counted here are some 140,000 clones, about 90% occurring once; the ten biggest clones make up around 0.55%.

The clonotype comes from a man in his fifties with acute or convalescent COVID-19. The source material was peripheral blood. The gene calls are TRBV3-1 (or the pseudogene TRBV3-2) and TRBJ1-2, with 7 positions matching TRBD1. The CDR3 sequence: CASSQPKTGWGGYTF. DNA of the CDR3: TGTGCCAGCAGCCAGCCCAAGACAGGGTGGGGTGGCTACACCTTC.